These 19 T cell receptor beta chains were sequenced from one sample in a study of Ad26.COV2.S vaccination and SARS-CoV-2 variants. Only in-frame clones appear in the TCRdb table, and some are missing; sequencing was by immunoSEQ multiplex PCR. The sample records about 400,000 clones, around 82% being singletons. Treatment of the sample: over 15 received Ad26.COV2.S at low or high dose, single or two shots; about five received placebo; per-sample allocation not given. After the first vaccine or placebo injection, samples were drawn on day 63. Specimen: peripheral blood, collected in a trial of Ad26.COV2.S vaccine versus placebo. These TCRs come from a person aged 18-60 years who received the Ad26.COV2.S COVID-19 vaccine or a placebo.

V is TRBV6-5 and J is TRBJ2-2; 7 nucleotides match TRBD2. The V and J ends lost 0 bases and 4 bases, in that order; junction bases with no gene match: 2. This CDR3 has 15 amino acids. From germline, CDR1 is MNHEY and CDR2 SVGAGI. The CDR3 loop reads CASSYSRGVTGELFF. The DNA of the CDR3 is TGTGCCAGCAGTTACTCCCGGGGGGTCACCGGGGAGCTGTTTTTT.

This clone was counted a few times. The chain has TRBV27 and TRBJ2-5, with TRBD1 identical over 10 bases. After removal of 2 bases from V and 3 bases from J, the junction contained 9 bases not matched to a gene. Looked up from germline, CDR1 is MNHEY and CDR2 is SMNVEV (reference sequence). The CDR3 is made up of 17 amino acids. The CDR3 reads CASSLGSFGTGEETQYF. CDR3 bases: TGTGCCAGCAGTTTAGGATCATTCGGGACAGGGGAAGAGACCCAGTACTTC.

The chain is built from TRBV7-3 and TRBJ2-3, with unresolved D. Trimming left V 5 bases short and J 0 bases short, with 12 bases between. The CDR3 extends over 15 amino acids. Germline CDR1 SGHTA, CDR2 FQGTGA. The CDR3 bases are TGTGCCAGCAGCAGGGCAGGCCTAAGCACAGATACGCAGTATTTT. This sequence encodes CASSRAGLSTDTQYF.

This clone was seen a few times. V and J are TRBV4-3 and TRBJ1-5; D remains ambiguous. Germline V gene data show CDR1 as LGHNA and CDR2 as YSLEER. V was shortened by 3 bases and J by 0 bases, with 3 bases between the two germline ends. The CDR3 length is 13 residues. The DNA for the CDR3 is TGCGCCAGCAGCCAGTATAGCAATCAGCCCCAGCATTTT. Residues: CASSQYSNQPQHF.

This clone occurred a few times. The rearrangement joins TRBV2 to TRBJ2-7; no clear D gene. V dropped 1 base and J dropped 2 bases, with 9 bases sitting between them. Germline CDR1 and CDR2: SNHLY and FYNNEI. The CDR3 is 14 residues long. CDR3 DNA sequence: TGTGCCAGCAGTGAAGAGAGAAGGGCCTACGAGCAGTACTTC. It specifies CASSEERRAYEQYF.

The CDR3 DNA reads TGTGCCAGCAGCTCTCAACCCAACTATGGCTACACCTTC. This codes for CASSSQPNYGYTF. The rearrangement joins TRBV6-2 or TRBV6-3 to TRBJ1-2; the D is unclear. Germline V gene sequence: CDR1 MNHEY, CDR2 SVGEGT. The CDR3 length is 13 residues. V shed 6 bases and J shed 2 bases, with 10 bases lying between them.

V usage is TRBV15 and J usage is TRBJ1-3; D is perhaps TRBD1 (6 bases). Germline CDR1 LNHNV, CDR2 YYDKDF (reference sequence). V lost 0 bases and J 2 bases, leaving 8 bases between the germline ends. CDR3 length: 15 residues. DNA for the CDR3: TGTGCCACCAGCAGAGACAGGGGTACTGGAAACACCATATATTTT. Its translation is CATSRDRGTGNTIYF.

This CDR3 is CASSEVAREAYEQYF. DNA of the CDR3: TGTGCCAGCAGTGAAGTAGCCAGGGAGGCCTACGAGCAGTACTTC. V gene TRBV2 combines with J gene TRBJ2-7; D may be TRBD2 (6 bases). Germline lookup yields CDR1 SNHLY and CDR2 FYNNEI. The CDR3 totals 15 residues. The V gene lost 1 base and the J gene lost 2 bases, with 12 bases spanning the gap. Complete variable domain (other parts from reference TRBV2 and TRBJ2-7): EPEVTQTPSHQVTQMGQEVILRCVPISNHLYFYWYRQILGQKVEFLVSFYNNEISEKSEIFDDQFSVERPDGSNFTLKIRSTKLEDSAMYFCASSEVAREAYEQYFGPGTRLTVT.

V gene TRBV4-3 combines with J gene TRBJ2-7; possible D gene TRBD2, 6 bases. Deletions cut 1 base from V and 3 bases from J, with 13 bases between. Germline lookup yields CDR1 LGHNA and CDR2 YSLEER. The CDR3 spans 15 residues. The CDR3 DNA reads as TGCGCCAGCAGCCAAGCGGTAGCGGCCCTCTACGAGCAGTACTTC. Protein product: CASSQAVAALYEQYF.

The chain employs TRBV3-1 (or the pseudogene TRBV3-2) and TRBJ2-6; D may be TRBD2 (6 bases). This CDR3 contains 18 residues. Deletions cut 1 base from V and 0 bases from J, with 13 bases between. CDR1 and CDR2 (germline): LGHDT, YNNKEL (reference sequence). This CDR3 reads CASSQGGQGGSGANVLTF. CDR3 coding DNA: TGTGCCAGCAGCCAAGGCGGGCAGGGAGGCTCTGGGGCCAACGTCCTGACTTTC.

The chain recombines TRBV4-1 with TRBJ1-5, with 9 bases aligning to TRBD1. This CDR3 has 18 residues. Germline V gives CDR1 MGHRA, CDR2 YSYEKL. The V gene end was trimmed by 0 bases and the J gene end by 3 bases; junction bases not matched to a gene: 9. The CDR3 region has the DNA TGCGCCAGCAGCCAAGATATAGGGACAGGGTTGGTCAATCAGCCCCAGCATTTT. This gives the protein CASSQDIGTGLVNQPQHF.

The chain's CDR3 is CASSIGTYAAYEQYF. CDR3 nucleotides: TGTGCCAGTAGTATCGGGACATACGCCGCCTACGAGCAGTACTTC. V is TRBV19 and J is TRBJ2-7; TRBD1 is a possible D gene (6 bases). The V end was cut by 3 bases, the J end by 2 bases, with 14 bases between. This CDR3 has 15 amino acids. Germline-derived CDR1 and CDR2 are LNHDA and SQIVND (reference sequence).

This chain links TRBV3-1 (or the pseudogene TRBV3-2) with TRBJ2-7; 10 nucleotides line up with TRBD2. J was trimmed by 2 bases and V by 5 bases; bases with no gene match: 3. Germline CDR1 LGHDT, CDR2 YNNKEL (reference sequence). The CDR3 length is 14 residues. The DNA of the CDR3 is TGTGCCAGCAGCTCCCTAGCGGGGGCCTACGAGCAGTACTTC. Encoded protein: CASSSLAGAYEQYF.

This chain uses TRBV6-5 with TRBJ1-2; perhaps TRBD1 as D (6 bases). V lost 6 bases and J lost 8, with 13 bases in between. This CDR3 contains 12 residues. CDR1 and CDR2 from the germline V gene are MNHEY and SVGAGI. CDR3: CASSLSGAGYTF. The CDR3 DNA reads TGTGCCAGCAGCCTTTCAGGGGCGGGCTACACCTTC.

The chain joins TRBV2 to TRBJ1-2; perhaps TRBD1 as D (5 bases). V was cut by 1 base and J by 7 bases, with 10 bases left in between. This CDR3 contains 13 residues. The germline V gene has CDR1 SNHLY and CDR2 FYNNEI. The CDR3 coding sequence is TGTGCCAGCAGTGAAGGCATTGGGGGTGGCTACACCTTC. Amino acid sequence: CASSEGIGGGYTF.

This clone came up a few times. This chain joins TRBV18 and TRBJ2-7; 9 nucleotides line up with TRBD2. Germline CDR1 is KGHSH and CDR2 is LQKENI. The CDR3 has 17 residues. Unmatched junction bases numbered 12, after V lost 0 bases and J lost 6 bases. CDR3 sequence (DNA): TGTGCCAGCTCACCACCGGCGAGGGTAGCGGGAGTTGGCGAGCAGTACTTC. Translation gives CASSPPARVAGVGEQYF.

This rearrangement joins TRBV5-6 to TRBJ1-2, with TRBD1 identical over 9 bases. Germline-derived CDR1 and CDR2 are SGHDT and YYEEEE. The CDR3 totals 15 residues. The trim removed 1 base at V and 3 bases at J, leaving 4 bases unmatched. CDR3 sequence reads: CASSLRDRDYYGYTF. The CDR3, as DNA: TGTGCCAGCAGCTTGAGGGACAGGGACTACTATGGCTACACCTTC.

V gene TRBV9 combines with J gene TRBJ2-3, with D possibly matching TRBD2 (6 bases). CDR1 SGDLS and CDR2 YYNGEE come from the germline V gene. V was pared by 4 bases and J by 7 bases, with 13 bases between. There are 13 residues in the CDR3. CDR3 nucleotide sequence: TGTGCCAGCAGCCCGCGGGGAGCCTATACGCAGTATTTT. It encodes CASSPRGAYTQYF.

The genes are TRBV30 and TRBJ1-5, with D maybe TRBD1 (5 bases). The CDR3 covers 13 residues. Trimming pared 1 base from V and 6 bases from J, leaving 10 bases between. Germline CDR1 GTSNPN, CDR2 SVGIG (reference sequence). CDR3 sequence (DNA): TGTGCCTGGAGTGAGAGGGGAGGTCAGCCCCAGCATTTT. Amino acids: CAWSERGGQPQHF. Full variable domain (missing parts from reference TRBV30 and TRBJ1-5): SQTIHQWPATLVQPVGSPLSLECTVEGTSNPNLYWYRQAAGRGLQLLFYSVGIGQISSEVPQNLSASRPQDRQFILSSKKLLLSDSGFYLCAWSERGGQPQHFGDGTRLSIL.